This entry features one T cell receptor (beta chain) sequence. The CDR3 loop spans 19 amino acids. The V gene end was trimmed by 3 bases and the J gene end by 2 bases; junction bases not matched to a gene: 14. Germline assignment: CDR1 LNHDA and CDR2 SQIVND (reference sequence). The data originate from a study of blood T cell repertoires in COVID-19. Seattle patients were enrolled during active infection and followed longitudinally. Sequencing used immunoSEQ multiplex PCR; TCRdb keeps in-frame clones, though not all of them. The sample has 150,000 to 180,000 clones; approximately 80% are singletons. The V gene is TRBV19, the J gene TRBJ1-3, with 9 bases aligning to TRBD1. This receptor was obtained from a woman aged 55-69 years with COVID-19, enrolled during active disease. Sequencing was done on a sample of peripheral blood. CDR3 DNA: TGTGCCAGTAGTATCAACCTCAGGACAGGGGCCTCTCCTGGAAACACCATATATTTT. Its protein product is CASSINLRTGASPGNTIYF.